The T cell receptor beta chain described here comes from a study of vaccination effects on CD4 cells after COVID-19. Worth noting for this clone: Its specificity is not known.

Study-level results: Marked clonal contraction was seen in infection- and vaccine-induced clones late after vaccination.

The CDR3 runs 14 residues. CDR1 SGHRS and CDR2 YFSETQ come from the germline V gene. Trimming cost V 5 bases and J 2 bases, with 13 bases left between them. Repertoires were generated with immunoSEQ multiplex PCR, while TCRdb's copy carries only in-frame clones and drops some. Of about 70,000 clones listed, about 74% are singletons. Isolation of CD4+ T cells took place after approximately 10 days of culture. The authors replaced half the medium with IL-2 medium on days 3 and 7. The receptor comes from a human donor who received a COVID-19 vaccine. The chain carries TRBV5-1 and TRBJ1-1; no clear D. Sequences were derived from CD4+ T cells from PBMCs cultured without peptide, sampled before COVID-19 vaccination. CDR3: CASRVDGLNTEAFF. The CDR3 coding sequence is TGCGCCAGCAGGGTAGACGGGTTAAACACTGAAGCTTTCTTT.